The present entry profiles one T cell receptor beta chain with its context. The record originates from a study of T cell responses to AZD1222 COVID-19 vaccine. Sequencing was performed with immunoSEQ multiplex PCR; in TCRdb, only in-frame clones are kept and a portion is missing. The table lists about 210,000 clones, about 95% of them singletons. Germline V lookup: CDR1 LNHDA, CDR2 SQIVND (reference sequence). This CDR3 is 14 amino acids long. With 7 bases removed from V and 0 bases from J, the gap between germline ends came to 10 bases. V gene TRBV19 combines with J gene TRBJ1-3; D not certain. This sequence originates from an adult who received the MenACWY meningococcal vaccine as a control. Material: peripheral blood, obtained 28 days after the second dose of the MenACWY control vaccine. In nucleotides, the CDR3 is TGTGCCAGTAAGATGCAGTACTCTGGAAACACCATATATTTT. The encoded protein is CASKMQYSGNTIYF.